The 10 T cell receptor beta chains reported below all come from one sample, sequenced in a study of blood T cell repertoires in COVID-19. The method was immunoSEQ multiplex PCR; TCRdb's version includes in-frame clones alone and lacks a portion of them. The sample yields 250,000 to 350,000 clones, 75% to 90% seen once. Input material: peripheral blood. Receptors originate from a woman aged 50 to 60 with COVID-19, enrolled during active disease.

Only one count was recorded for this clone. V gene TRBV14 combines with J gene TRBJ2-2, with TRBD1 as a possible D gene (7 bases). V lost 2 bases to trimming and J lost 4 bases, with 14 bases between them. The germline V gene encodes CDR1 SGHDN and CDR2 FVKESK. This CDR3 is 16 amino acids long. The CDR3 coding sequence is TGTGCCAGCAGCCAATCCGGGCAGGGGGGCACCGGGGAGCTGTTTTTT. Its protein product is CASSQSGQGGTGELFF. Based on the CDR3 plus reference TRBV14 and TRBJ2-2, the full variable domain is EAGVTQFPSHSVIEKGQTVTLRCDPISGHDNLYWYRRVMGKEIKFLLHFVKESKQDESGMPNNRFLAERTGGTYSTLKVQPAELEDSGVYFCASSQSGQGGTGELFFGEGSRLTVL.

The genes are TRBV11-3 and TRBJ1-4; no clear D. The germline gives CDR1 SGHNT, CDR2 YENEEA. There are 15 residues in the CDR3. Trimming cost V 0 bases and J 3 bases, with 8 bases left between them. The CDR3, as DNA: TGTGCCAGCAGCTTAGACTGGAGGTCTAATGAAAAACTGTTTTTT. Protein sequence: CASSLDWRSNEKLFF.

The rearrangement joins TRBV12-5 to TRBJ1-1, with 7 positions matching TRBD1. This CDR3 spans 17 amino acids. Losses at the gene ends were 2 bases for V and 3 bases for J; bases not matched to a gene: 12. The germline CDR1 and CDR2 sequences are LGHNT and FRNRAP. The DNA of the CDR3 is TGTGCTAGTGGTTTGAGGGGGCGCTATTTGTTGGACACTGAAGCTTTCTTT. Protein: CASGLRGRYLLDTEAFF. Full variable domain (remainder filled in from reference TRBV12-5 and TRBJ1-1): DARVTQTPRHKVTEMGQEVTMRCQPILGHNTVFWYRQTMMQGLELLAYFRNRAPLDDSGMPKDRFSAEMPDATLATLKIQPSEPRDSAVYFCASGLRGRYLLDTEAFFGQGTRLTVV.

J is TRBJ2-1 and V is TRBV27; 9 nucleotides line up with TRBD1. CDR1 is MNHEY and CDR2 is SMNVEV in the germline V gene (reference sequence). This CDR3 has 15 residues. V lost 7 bases, J lost 8 bases, and 12 bases stayed unmatched. This chain's CDR3 is CASTTGGARLDEQFF. The CDR3 region has the DNA TGTGCCAGCACTACAGGGGGCGCGCGGCTCGATGAGCAGTTCTTC.

The chain links TRBV27 to TRBJ2-7, with unresolved D. The CDR3 loop spans 16 amino acids. Trimming pared 5 bases from V and 3 bases from J, leaving 20 bases between. CDR1 and CDR2 (germline): MNHEY, SMNVEV (reference sequence). The CDR3 DNA is TGTGCCAGCAGTCCCCGACGGGTACTAACCCGCTACGAGCAGTACTTC. Protein product: CASSPRRVLTRYEQYF.

V is TRBV25-1 and J is TRBJ2-7; D is uncertain. The CDR3 is 14 residues long. Germline V gives CDR1 MGHDK, CDR2 SYGVNS. Trimming removed 0 bases at V and 0 bases at J, with 6 bases between. The CDR3 nucleotides read TGTGCCAGCAGTGAATACGTCAGCTCCTACGAGCAGTACTTC. Its translation: CASSEYVSSYEQYF.

CDR3 nucleotides: TGTGCCAGCAGTTTACCCGGACAGATTCCCTACGAGCAGTACTTC. This translates into CASSLPGQIPYEQYF. This chain uses TRBV27 with TRBJ2-7; D might be TRBD1 (6 bases). The CDR3 sequence is 15 residues long. V lost 2 bases and J lost 2, with 13 bases in between. The germline V gene encodes CDR1 MNHEY and CDR2 SMNVEV (reference sequence).

This chain joins TRBV11-2 and TRBJ1-1, with 8 bases that match TRBD1. Germline CDR1 and CDR2: SGHAT and FQNNGV. Trimming removed 6 bases from V and 0 bases from J; junction bases left unmatched: 9. The CDR3 extends over 16 amino acids. The CDR3 protein is CASRPDRVSMNTEAFF. The CDR3 nucleotides are TGTGCCAGCAGGCCGGACAGGGTTTCGATGAACACTGAAGCTTTCTTT.

Remarks on this clone: Within the sample, other DNA sequences also encode this same CDR3. The chain recombines TRBV19 with TRBJ1-2, with 8 bases that match TRBD1. The CDR3 extends over 13 amino acids. Per germline, CDR1 LNHDA and CDR2 SQIVND (reference sequence). Trimming took 5 bases from V and 7 from J; bases not matched to a gene: 6. CDR3: CASSLGQGGGYTF. CDR3 sequence (DNA): TGTGCCAGTAGTCTCGGACAGGGTGGTGGCTACACCTTC.

This sequence joins TRBV29-1 and TRBJ2-1; D perhaps matches TRBD1 (6 bases). The V end was cut by 6 bases, the J end by 4 bases, with 16 bases between. The germline gives CDR1 SQVTM, CDR2 ANQGSEA. This CDR3 comprises 14 residues. CDR3 sequence: CSVQEAGVYNEQFF. In DNA, the CDR3 is TGCAGCGTACAGGAGGCAGGGGTTTACAATGAGCAGTTCTTC.